These 15 T cell receptor beta chains were sequenced from one sample in a study of human T cells and chemical hapten exposure. Specified time point: pre-sensitization, week 0. Treatment given: therapeutic diphenylcyclopropenone sensitization with weekly scalp DPC. TCRdb re-analysed the RACE reads in MiXCR, keeping a single row per CDR3 protein. The sample has over 300,000 distinct CDR3 sequences, roughly 5% seen once; the top ten hold 2.5% to 3%. This specimen consisted of whole blood, obtained in connection with sensitization to the hapten diphenylcyclopropenone (DPC). Every receptor here comes from a woman in her fifties or sixties with alopecia areata. Some clones in this sample may be carry-over from other donors' samples.

This clonotype was observed many times. This sequence joins TRBV2 and TRBJ2-3, with TRBD2 as a possible D gene (5 bases). The ends were cut back, 4 bases at V and 4 bases at J, with 9 bases in the middle. The CDR3 totals 13 residues. Germline loops: CDR1 SNHLY, CDR2 FYNNEI. CDR3 DNA sequence: TGTGCCAGCAGTGTAGTCGGGGCAGATACGCAGTATTTT. This translates into CASSVVGADTQYF.

This chain joins TRBV18 and TRBJ1-1; 9 bases line up with TRBD1. Germline V gives CDR1 KGHSH, CDR2 LQKENI. CDR3 length: 17 amino acids. V lost 3 bases, J lost 0 bases, and 8 bases stayed unmatched. The CDR3: CASSPGDRATLNTEAFF. The CDR3 DNA follows: TGTGCCAGCTCACCGGGGGACAGGGCAACCTTGAACACTGAAGCTTTCTTT.

The chain carries TRBV7-8 and TRBJ1-1; 7 bases align to TRBD1. Trimming took 5 bases from V and 3 from J; bases not matched to a gene: 6. The length of the CDR3 is 14 residues. Germline V gene data show CDR1 as SGHVS and CDR2 as FQNEAQ. The DNA of the CDR3 is TGTGCCAGCAGCCCGGACAGGATCCACACTGAAGCTTTCTTT. Its protein product is CASSPDRIHTEAFF.

Many counts were recorded for this clonotype. V and J are TRBV29-1 and TRBJ1-1, with D perhaps matching TRBD1 (5 bases). V lost 4 bases and J 0 bases, leaving 9 bases between the germline ends. Germline assignment: CDR1 SQVTM and CDR2 ANQGSEA. The CDR3 loop spans 13 amino acids. The CDR3 here is CSVADRLNTEAFF. The CDR3 DNA is TGCAGCGTTGCCGACAGATTGAACACTGAAGCTTTCTTT.

The rearrangement uses TRBV7-2 and TRBJ2-5; D may match TRBD1 or TRBD2 (5 bases each). CDR3 length: 14 amino acids. V lost 4 bases to trimming and J lost 7 bases, with 16 bases between them. CDR1 is SGHTA and CDR2 is FQGNSA in the germline V gene. The CDR3 reads CASSSRATGGTQYF. CDR3 DNA sequence: TGTGCCAGCAGCTCCCGGGCCACTGGGGGGACCCAGTACTTC.

This clonotype occurred many times. V is TRBV7-9 and J is TRBJ2-2; no clear D. The CDR3 sequence is 14 residues long. Trimming shortened V by 0 bases and J by 2 bases, and 4 bases separated the two germline ends. Germline values: CDR1 SEHNR, CDR2 FQNEAQ (reference sequence). Here the CDR3 reads CASSLADNTGELFF. CDR3 DNA sequence: TGTGCCAGCAGCTTAGCGGACAACACCGGGGAGCTGTTTTTT. Using reference TRBV7-9 and TRBJ2-2 for the parts outside the CDR3, the full variable domain is DTGVSQNPRHKITKRGQNVTFRCDPISEHNRLYWYRQTLGQGPEFLTYFQNEAQLEKSRLLSDRFSAERPKGSFSTLEIQRTEQGDSAMYLCASSLADNTGELFFGEGSRLTVL.

This clonotype was seen only a few times. The chain couples TRBV7-2 to TRBJ2-3; tentatively, D is TRBD1 or TRBD2 (6 bases each). The CDR3 loop spans 15 amino acids. CDR1 and CDR2 from the germline V gene are SGHTA and FQGNSA. V was trimmed by 1 base and J by 2 bases, leaving 10 bases between them. DNA for the CDR3: TGTGCCAGCAGCTTAGGGGGGGCCCTCACAGATACGCAGTATTTT. It specifies CASSLGGALTDTQYF.

The genes are TRBV5-4 and TRBJ1-6, with 7 bases matching TRBD1. The ends lost 1 base at V and 7 bases at J; junction bases unmatched: 8. In germline, CDR1 is SGHNT, CDR2 YYREEE (reference sequence). There are 16 residues in the CDR3. CDR3 nucleotide sequence: TGTGCCAGCAGCTTGCGCCGGGACAGAGGCAATTCACCCCTCCACTTT. Its protein is CASSLRRDRGNSPLHF. Complete variable domain (other parts from reference TRBV5-4 and TRBJ1-6): ETGVTQSPTHLIKTRGQQVTLRCSSQSGHNTVSWYQQALGQGPQFIFQYYREEENGRGNFPPRFSGLQFPNYSSELNVNALELDDSALYLCASSLRRDRGNSPLHFGNGTRLTVT.

This clonotype has at least ten counts. The V gene is TRBV12-3 or TRBV12-4, the J gene TRBJ1-1; TRBD1 might be the D (5 bases). Trimming shortened V by 2 bases and J by 6 bases, and 13 bases separated the two germline ends. CDR3 length equals 14 residues. The CDR3 sequence is CASSLHGAGPEAFF. Here the CDR3 DNA reads TGTGCCAGCAGTTTACACGGAGCAGGGCCTGAAGCTTTCTTT.

The chain joins TRBV28 to TRBJ1-3; D is undetermined. This CDR3 has 15 residues. In germline, CDR1 is MDHEN, CDR2 SYDVKM. The germline V and J ends were trimmed by 5 bases and 1 base, with 12 bases remaining between them. CDR3 nucleotides: TGTGCCAGCAGTCCAGTCCCCGGGTCTGGAAACACCATATATTTT. Translation: CASSPVPGSGNTIYF.

This clonotype was recorded many times. The CDR3 DNA reads as TGCGCCAGCACCTTTGGACAGGGATTCGATGAGCAGTTCTTC. Its protein is CASTFGQGFDEQFF. The chain has TRBV5-1 and TRBJ2-1, with 8 bases lining up with TRBD1. Trimming took 6 bases from V and 8 from J; bases not matched to a gene: 10. The CDR3 loop spans 14 amino acids. Germline CDR1 and CDR2: SGHRS and YFSETQ.

This clonotype was picked up a small number of times. This chain connects TRBV7-2 to TRBJ1-6; no firm D call. This CDR3 is built from 17 residues. Germline V CDR1 and CDR2: SGHTA, FQGNSA. Trimming stripped 1 base from V and 9 bases from J, with 19 bases between. The CDR3 region is CASSLGGGYRLGSPLHF. CDR3 nucleotides: TGTGCCAGCAGCTTAGGAGGTGGTTACCGACTGGGTTCACCCCTCCACTTT. Variable domain in full (rest from reference TRBV7-2 and TRBJ1-6): GAGVSQSPSNKVTEKGKDVELRCDPISGHTALYWYRQSLGQGLEFLIYFQGNSAPDKSGLPSDRFSAERTGGSVSTLTIQRTQQEDSAVYLCASSLGGGYRLGSPLHFGNGTRLTVT.

This clonotype was seen at least ten times. This chain joins TRBV12-3 or TRBV12-4 and TRBJ1-1; D remains ambiguous. This CDR3 spans 13 amino acids. The V gene lost 0 bases and the J gene lost 4 bases, with 6 bases spanning the gap. The CDR3 loop is CASSLAVLTEAFF. The CDR3 DNA sequence: TGTGCCAGCAGTTTAGCAGTGCTCACTGAAGCTTTCTTT.

This clonotype was seen at least ten times. V gene TRBV11-2 combines with J gene TRBJ1-5; D unclear. CDR1 and CDR2 from the germline V gene are SGHAT and FQNNGV. The ends were cut back, 3 bases at V and 4 bases at J, with 7 bases in the middle. The CDR3 covers 13 residues. CDR3 sequence: CASSFSENQPQHF. Here the CDR3 DNA reads TGTGCCAGCAGCTTCTCGGAGAATCAGCCCCAGCATTTT. Full variable domain (missing parts from reference TRBV11-2 and TRBJ1-5): EAGVAQSPRYKIIEKRQSVAFWCNPISGHATLYWYQQILGQGPKLLIQFQNNGVVDDSQLPKDRFSAERLKGVDSTLKIQPAKLEDSAVYLCASSFSENQPQHFGDGTRLSIL.

This clonotype has only a few counts. V and J are TRBV6-6 and TRBJ1-6; perhaps TRBD1 as D (5 bases). The germline V and J ends were trimmed by 6 bases and 6 bases, with 9 bases remaining between them. Germline V gene lookup returns CDR1 MNHNY and CDR2 SVGAGI (reference sequence). The CDR3 spans 13 residues. CDR3 amino acids: CASSRQSNSPLHF. CDR3 coding DNA: TGTGCCAGCAGCCGACAGAGTAATTCACCCCTCCACTTT.